These 27 T cell receptor beta chains were all obtained from the same sample, sequenced in a study of blood T cell repertoires in COVID-19. The table came from immunoSEQ multiplex PCR; TCRdb's copy has only in-frame clones and leaves some out. The sample includes some 140,000 clones, roughly 84% seen only once; the top ten take approximately 5%. Sample: PBMCs or T cells enriched from blood (not recorded which). The receptors were sampled from a man aged 40-49 years with acute COVID-19.

The genes are TRBV6-2 or TRBV6-3 and TRBJ2-2, with D perhaps TRBD1 (6 bases). Deletions cut 7 bases from V and 1 base from J, with 13 bases between. The CDR3 extends over 15 amino acids. Germline values: CDR1 MNHEY, CDR2 SVGEGT. The CDR3 sequence: CASNPQGRNTGELFF. The CDR3 region has the DNA TGTGCCAGCAACCCACAGGGAAGGAACACCGGGGAGCTGTTTTTT.

The chain uses TRBV5-5 and TRBJ2-1, with D perhaps TRBD1 (5 bases). Germline CDR1 is SGHKS and CDR2 is YYEKEE (reference sequence). V lost 4 bases and J 6 bases, leaving 11 bases between the germline ends. CDR3 size: 13 residues. In DNA, the CDR3 is TGTGCCAGCAGCCAAGGGGTAGCCAATGAGCAGTTCTTC. Its translation: CASSQGVANEQFF.

V and J are TRBV11-2 and TRBJ1-6; no reliable D call. V was clipped by 5 bases and J by 8 bases, with 13 bases between them. In germline, CDR1 is SGHAT, CDR2 FQNNGV. This CDR3 is built from 14 residues. The CDR3 reads CASSPPGEYSPLHF. Here the CDR3 DNA reads TGTGCCAGCAGCCCTCCTGGGGAGTATTCACCCCTCCACTTT.

This clone was seen just once. J is TRBJ1-2 and V is TRBV3-1 (or the pseudogene TRBV3-2); 7 nucleotides agree with TRBD1. CDR1 is LGHDT, CDR2 YNNKEL, per germline (reference sequence). There are 16 residues in the CDR3. J gave up 4 bases and V 1 base, and 9 bases lay outside the gene matches. CDR3 DNA sequence: TGTGCCAGCAGCCAAGGAGACAGGGTATTCCTCTATGGCTACACCTTC. As protein: CASSQGDRVFLYGYTF.

This clone came up once. The V gene is TRBV3-1 (or the pseudogene TRBV3-2), the J gene TRBJ2-5; unclear D gene. The V end was cut by 1 base, the J end by 7 bases, with 7 bases between. Germline lookup yields CDR1 LGHDT and CDR2 YNNKEL (reference sequence). This CDR3 is built from 12 residues. DNA of the CDR3: TGTGCCAGCAGCCAAGGAAGAGGGACCCAGTACTTC. This encodes CASSQGRGTQYF.

This sequence joins TRBV10-3 and TRBJ2-4, with 11 bases that match TRBD1. CDR3 size: 18 residues. Trimming removed 10 bases from V and 5 bases from J; junction bases left unmatched: 19. From germline, CDR1 is ENHRY and CDR2 SYGVKD. The CDR3 sequence is CATKSRTGGGWMENIQYF. The CDR3, as DNA: TGTGCCACTAAGTCTCGGACAGGGGGCGGATGGATGGAAAACATTCAGTACTTC.

V usage is TRBV29-1 and J usage is TRBJ1-3; TRBD1 might be the D (6 bases). The CDR3 is 14 residues long. Trimming took 5 bases from V and 2 from J, leaving 13 bases between them. Germline CDR1 is SQVTM and CDR2 is ANQGSEA. The CDR3 loop is CSVLQGAAGNTIYF. The CDR3 bases are TGCAGCGTTCTACAGGGCGCGGCTGGAAACACCATATATTTT.

V is TRBV5-6 and J is TRBJ2-7, with 9 bases matching TRBD1. CDR1 and CDR2 (germline): SGHDT, YYEEEE. The CDR3 sequence is 13 residues long. The CDR3 DNA reads TGTGCCAGCAGCTTCCGGGACAGGGCTCGTGTAATCGTC. Its translation is CASSFRDRARVIV.

The chain uses TRBV7-8 and TRBJ1-1; D might be TRBD1 (5 bases). CDR3 length: 16 residues. V was cut by 6 bases and J by 0 bases, with 17 bases left in between. The germline V gene encodes CDR1 SGHVS and CDR2 FQNEAQ. Here the CDR3 DNA reads TGTGCCAGCAGTTTCAAAGGGGCAGGATTGAACACTGAAGCTTTCTTT. Translated, it gives CASSFKGAGLNTEAFF. Full variable domain (missing parts from reference TRBV7-8 and TRBJ1-1): GAGVSQSPRYKVAKRGQDVALRCDPISGHVSLFWYQQALGQGPEFLTYFQNEAQLDKSGLPSDRFFAERPEGSVSTLKIQRTQQEDSAVYLCASSFKGAGLNTEAFFGQGTRLTVV.

The chain combines TRBV3-1 (or the pseudogene TRBV3-2) with TRBJ2-7; 10 nucleotides align to TRBD2. CDR3 length equals 17 residues. Germline V gene sequence: CDR1 LGHDT, CDR2 YNNKEL (reference sequence). V dropped 1 base and J dropped 0; count of bases not matched to a gene: 6. CDR3 DNA sequence: TGTGCCAGCAGCCAAGGCCTAGCGGGAGTCAGCTCCTACGAGCAGTACTTC. Translating it yields CASSQGLAGVSSYEQYF.

This chain uses TRBV4-1 with TRBJ2-7, with a tentative D call TRBD2 (5 bases). This CDR3 region has 15 residues. The ends were cut back, 0 bases at V and 0 bases at J, with 9 bases in the middle. The V gene's germline CDR1 is MGHRA and CDR2 YSYEKL. CDR3 sequence reads: CASSQEEGLSYEQYF. Written as DNA, the CDR3 is TGCGCCAGCAGCCAAGAGGAAGGACTCTCCTACGAGCAGTACTTC.

This clone was observed a handful of times. The CDR3 here is CASRPDAGNEKLFF. The CDR3 DNA reads as TGTGCCAGCAGACCTGACGCAGGCAATGAAAAACTGTTTTTT. The rearrangement uses TRBV6-4 and TRBJ1-4; D not certain. Between the trimmed V and J ends, which lost 6 bases and 5 bases, there was a span of 13 bases. CDR3 size: 14 residues. Germline V gives CDR1 MRHNA, CDR2 SNTAGT.

This clone came up many times. The V gene is TRBV7-8, the J gene TRBJ2-7; possibly TRBD2 for D (6 bases). CDR3 length equals 14 residues. Trimming pared 0 bases from V and 4 bases from J, leaving 10 bases between. Germline loops: CDR1 SGHVS, CDR2 FQNEAQ. In nucleotides, the CDR3 is TGTGCCAGCAGCTTAGCGGGGAGCGGGTACGAGCAGTACTTC. This sequence encodes CASSLAGSGYEQYF.

The chain couples TRBV19 to TRBJ2-1; D unresolved. Germline assignment: CDR1 LNHDA and CDR2 SQIVND (reference sequence). Trimming shortened V by 3 bases and J by 9 bases, and 12 bases separated the two germline ends. The CDR3 is made up of 13 amino acids. The CDR3 loop is CASSIRLPVEQFF. The CDR3 DNA reads TGTGCCAGTAGTATCCGGTTACCCGTTGAGCAGTTCTTC.

V usage is TRBV5-1 and J usage is TRBJ1-5; 7 positions match TRBD1. The CDR3 runs to 14 residues. CDR1 and CDR2 (germline): SGHRS, YFSETQ. V lost 1 base, J lost 6 bases, and 4 bases stayed unmatched. The CDR3 DNA is TGCGCCAGCAGCTTGAACTCAGGGGGTCAGCCCCAGCATTTT. Its translation is CASSLNSGGQPQHF.

This clone was counted only a few times. This chain joins TRBV19 and TRBJ2-7; 11 nucleotides align to TRBD2. This CDR3 contains 14 residues. Germline V CDR1 and CDR2: LNHDA, SQIVND (reference sequence). After removal of 5 bases from V and 3 bases from J, the junction contained 3 bases not matched to a gene. The CDR3 region is CASSELAGDYEQYF. CDR3 bases: TGTGCCAGTAGTGAACTAGCGGGGGACTACGAGCAGTACTTC. Filled out from reference TRBV19 and TRBJ2-7, the complete variable domain reads DGGITQSPKYLFRKEGQNVTLSCEQNLNHDAMYWYRQDPGQGLRLIYYSQIVNDFQKGDIAEGYSVSREKKESFPLTVTSAQKNPTAFYLCASSELAGDYEQYFGPGTRLTVT.

Notes on this clone: The junction does not match germline at one end; this may be a read error. The chain uses TRBV7-9 and TRBJ1-6, with D maybe TRBD1 (5 bases). Germline V gives CDR1 SEHNR, CDR2 FQNEAQ (reference sequence). The CDR3 is 12 amino acids. CDR3 nucleotides: TGTGCCAGCAGACAGGATAACTCACCCCTCCACTTT. Protein: CASRQDNSPLHF.

At least ten counts were recorded for this clone. This sequence joins TRBV4-3 and TRBJ1-4; D remains ambiguous. Germline V gene lookup returns CDR1 LGHNA and CDR2 YSLEER. Trimming took 3 bases from V and 4 from J, leaving 15 bases between them. The CDR3 sequence is 16 residues long. CDR3 sequence: CASSQNPGISNEKLFF. The CDR3 nucleotides read TGCGCCAGCAGCCAGAACCCCGGGATAAGTAATGAAAAACTGTTTTTT.

This CDR3 is CASSPGTGELGRPYNEQFF. DNA for the CDR3: TGTGCCAGCTCACCCGGGACAGGGGAATTGGGTCGGCCCTACAATGAGCAGTTCTTC. V usage is TRBV18 and J usage is TRBJ2-1, with 10 bases fitting TRBD1. Germline CDR1 reads KGHSH; CDR2 reads LQKENI. The CDR3 extends over 19 amino acids. After removal of 3 bases from V and 2 bases from J, the junction contained 13 bases not matched to a gene.

In this sample, this clone turned up once. The J gene is TRBJ1-4, the V gene TRBV4-1; tentative D call: TRBD1 (5 bases). There are 18 residues in the CDR3. V dropped 5 bases and J dropped 1 base, with 20 bases sitting between them. In germline, CDR1 is MGHRA, CDR2 YSYEKL. DNA for the CDR3: TGCGCCAGCAGCGGGCGGGGCCCACTGGCGGAAACTAATGAAAAACTGTTTTTT. Encoded protein: CASSGRGPLAETNEKLFF.

The chain combines TRBV5-4 with TRBJ1-4; D is perhaps TRBD1 (5 bases). The CDR3 totals 15 residues. The germline V gene has CDR1 SGHNT and CDR2 YYREEE (reference sequence). Trimming left V 4 bases short and J 5 bases short, with 15 bases between. CDR3 nucleotide sequence: TGTGCCAGCAGCAAACCGGGACTAGGGAATGAAAAACTGTTTTTT. Translated: CASSKPGLGNEKLFF.

In its sample, this clone was seen once. V gene TRBV19 combines with J gene TRBJ2-5, with 12 bases lining up with TRBD2. V gave up 5 bases and J gave up 5 bases; unmatched junction bases: 3. CDR3 length: 14 amino acids. The germline CDR1 and CDR2 sequences are LNHDA and SQIVND (reference sequence). This CDR3 is CASSGLAGSETQYF. The DNA for the CDR3 is TGTGCCAGTAGTGGACTAGCGGGAAGCGAGACCCAGTACTTC. The full variable domain, its missing parts supplied by reference TRBV19 and TRBJ2-5, is DGGITQSPKYLFRKEGQNVTLSCEQNLNHDAMYWYRQDPGQGLRLIYYSQIVNDFQKGDIAEGYSVSREKKESFPLTVTSAQKNPTAFYLCASSGLAGSETQYFGPGTRLLVL.

The chain carries TRBV7-2 and TRBJ2-3; D unresolved. The CDR3 extends over 11 amino acids. CDR1 SGHTA and CDR2 FQGNSA come from the germline V gene. Trimming took 4 bases from V and 10 from J, leaving 9 bases between them. Here the CDR3 reads CASSSLLAQYF. CDR3 nucleotide sequence: TGTGCCAGCAGCTCCCTCCTAGCGCAGTATTTT. Full variable domain (remainder filled in from reference TRBV7-2 and TRBJ2-3): GAGVSQSPSNKVTEKGKDVELRCDPISGHTALYWYRQSLGQGLEFLIYFQGNSAPDKSGLPSDRFSAERTGGSVSTLTIQRTQQEDSAVYLCASSSLLAQYFGPGTRLTVL.

The rearrangement links TRBV6-5 to TRBJ2-7, with TRBD1 matching 8 bases. CDR3 size: 14 residues. V lost 5 bases and J lost 4; bases outside the gene matches: 7. The germline V gene has CDR1 MNHEY and CDR2 SVGAGI. The CDR3 nucleotides read TGTGCCAGCAGTCCTGGACAGGGCCGGTACGAGCAGTACTTC. Translating it yields CASSPGQGRYEQYF.

The gene calls are TRBV27 and TRBJ1-1; the match to TRBD1 covers 8 bases. Germline-derived CDR1 and CDR2 are MNHEY and SMNVEV (reference sequence). Trimming took 4 bases from V and 3 from J; bases not matched to a gene: 10. The CDR3 spans 16 residues. The CDR3 bases are TGTGCCAGCAGTTCCGCGGACAGGGAGCTTTACACTGAAGCTTTCTTT. Translation: CASSSADRELYTEAFF.

J is TRBJ1-5 and V is TRBV28; TRBD1 is a possible D gene (6 bases). Trimming took 4 bases from V and 0 from J, leaving 13 bases between them. The V gene's germline CDR1 is MDHEN and CDR2 SYDVKM. This CDR3 has 16 residues. The CDR3 reads CASSSPEGDSNQPQHF. The CDR3 nucleotides read TGTGCCAGCAGTTCACCCGAGGGGGATAGCAATCAGCCCCAGCATTTT.

The chain has TRBV11-3 and TRBJ2-7, with a possible D match to TRBD1 (5 bases). Trimming left V 6 bases short and J 6 bases short, with 15 bases between. CDR3 size: 13 residues. Germline V CDR1 and CDR2: SGHNT, YENEEA. The CDR3 region is CASSPGPGREQYF. CDR3 bases: TGTGCCAGCAGTCCAGGGCCCGGGCGCGAGCAGTACTTC.